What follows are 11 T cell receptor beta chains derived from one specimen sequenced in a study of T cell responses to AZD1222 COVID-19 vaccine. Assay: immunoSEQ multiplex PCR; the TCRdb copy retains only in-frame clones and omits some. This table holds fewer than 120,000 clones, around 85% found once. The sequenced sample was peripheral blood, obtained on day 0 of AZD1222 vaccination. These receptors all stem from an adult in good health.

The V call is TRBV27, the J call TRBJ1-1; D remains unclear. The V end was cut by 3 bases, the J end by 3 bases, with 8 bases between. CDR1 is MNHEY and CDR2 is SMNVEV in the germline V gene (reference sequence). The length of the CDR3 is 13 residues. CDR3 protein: CASSFSRDTEAFF. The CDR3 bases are TGTGCCAGCAGTTTCTCTAGGGACACTGAAGCTTTCTTT.

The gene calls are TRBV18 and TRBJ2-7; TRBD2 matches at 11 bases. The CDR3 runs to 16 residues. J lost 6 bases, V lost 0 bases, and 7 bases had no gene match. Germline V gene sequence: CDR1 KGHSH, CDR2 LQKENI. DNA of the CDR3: TGTGCCAGCTCACCACCCACTAGCGGGAGTGGGGGCGAGCAGTACTTC. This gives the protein CASSPPTSGSGGEQYF. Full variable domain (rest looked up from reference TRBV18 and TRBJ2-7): NAGVMQNPRHLVRRRGQEARLRCSPMKGHSHVYWYRQLPEEGLKFMVYLQKENIIDESGMPKERFSAEFPKEGPSILRIQQVVRGDSAAYFCASSPPTSGSGGEQYFGPGTRLTVT.

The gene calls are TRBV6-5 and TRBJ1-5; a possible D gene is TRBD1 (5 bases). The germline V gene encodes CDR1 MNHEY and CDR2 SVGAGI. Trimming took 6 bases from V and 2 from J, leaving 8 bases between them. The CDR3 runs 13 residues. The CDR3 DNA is TGTGCCAGCAGGCCACAGGGCAATCAGCCCCAGCATTTT. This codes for CASRPQGNQPQHF.

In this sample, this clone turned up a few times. For the CDR3, the DNA is TGTGCCAGCAGGCACTCCTCTGGAAACACCATATATTTT. Protein sequence: CASRHSSGNTIYF. This chain links TRBV28 with TRBJ1-3; D is unresolved. The CDR3 length is 13 residues. Trimming left V 6 bases short and J 0 bases short, with 6 bases between. The germline V gene encodes CDR1 MDHEN and CDR2 SYDVKM.

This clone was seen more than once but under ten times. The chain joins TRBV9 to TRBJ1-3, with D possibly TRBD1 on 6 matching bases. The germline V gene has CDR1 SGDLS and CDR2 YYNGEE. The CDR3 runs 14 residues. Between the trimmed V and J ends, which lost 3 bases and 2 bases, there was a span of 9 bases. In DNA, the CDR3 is TGTGCCAGCAGCGCAGGGGATACTGGAAACACCATATATTTT. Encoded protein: CASSAGDTGNTIYF. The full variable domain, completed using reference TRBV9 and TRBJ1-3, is DSGVTQTPKHLITATGQRVTLRCSPRSGDLSVYWYQQSLDQGLQFLIQYYNGEERAKGNILERFSAQQFPDLHSELNLSSLELGDSALYFCASSAGDTGNTIYFGEGSWLTVV.

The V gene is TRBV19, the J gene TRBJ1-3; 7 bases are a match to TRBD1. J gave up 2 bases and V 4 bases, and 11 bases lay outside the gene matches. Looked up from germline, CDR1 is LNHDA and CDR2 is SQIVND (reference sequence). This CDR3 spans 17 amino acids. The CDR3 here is CASSTSRQGSAGNTIYF. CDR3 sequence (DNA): TGTGCCAGTAGTACATCCCGACAGGGATCAGCTGGAAACACCATATATTTT.

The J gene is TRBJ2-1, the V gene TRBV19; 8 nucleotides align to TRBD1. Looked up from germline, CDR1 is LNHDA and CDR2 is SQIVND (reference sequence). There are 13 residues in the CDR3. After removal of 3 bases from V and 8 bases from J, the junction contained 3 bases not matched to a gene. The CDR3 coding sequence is TGTGCCAGTAGTATGACAGGGGTCTATGAGCAGTTCTTC. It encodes CASSMTGVYEQFF.

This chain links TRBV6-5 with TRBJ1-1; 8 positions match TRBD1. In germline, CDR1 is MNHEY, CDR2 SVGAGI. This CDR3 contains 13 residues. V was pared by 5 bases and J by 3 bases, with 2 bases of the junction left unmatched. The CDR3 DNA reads TGTGCCAGCAGTAAGACAGGGGACACTGAAGCTTTCTTT. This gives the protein CASSKTGDTEAFF.

CDR3 residues: CASSAFGGDTQYF. The CDR3 nucleotides are TGTGCCAGCAGCGCCTTTGGGGGAGATACGCAGTATTTT. The chain carries TRBV7-9 and TRBJ2-3, with D perhaps TRBD1 or TRBD2 (5 bases each). V was cut by 5 bases and J by 5 bases, with 11 bases left in between. Germline V gives CDR1 SEHNR, CDR2 FQNEAQ (reference sequence). The CDR3 totals 13 residues.

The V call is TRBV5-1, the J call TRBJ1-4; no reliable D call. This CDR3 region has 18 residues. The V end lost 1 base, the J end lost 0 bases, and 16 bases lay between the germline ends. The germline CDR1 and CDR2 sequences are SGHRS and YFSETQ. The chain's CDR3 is CASSLNSVKEATNEKLFF. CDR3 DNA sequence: TGCGCCAGCAGCTTGAATTCTGTGAAGGAAGCAACTAATGAAAAACTGTTTTTT.

The CDR3: CASNRDVGGYTF. In nucleotides, the CDR3 is TGTGCCAGCAACCGGGACGTGGGAGGCTACACCTTC. The V and J genes are TRBV7-9 and TRBJ1-2, with a possible D match to TRBD1 (5 bases). The CDR3 length is 12 residues. Germline loops: CDR1 SEHNR, CDR2 FQNEAQ (reference sequence). Trimming removed 7 bases from V and 8 bases from J, with 14 bases in between. The full variable domain, its missing parts supplied by reference TRBV7-9 and TRBJ1-2, is DTGVSQNPRHKITKRGQNVTFRCDPISEHNRLYWYRQTLGQGPEFLTYFQNEAQLEKSRLLSDRFSAERPKGSFSTLEIQRTEQGDSAMYLCASNRDVGGYTFGSGTRLTVV.